This record concerns one T cell receptor beta chain sequence. What it recognizes is unknown. This entry comes from a study of CD8 T cells in Susac syndrome. Study results and caveats: Clonal expansion was present among Susac CD8+ cells. This expansion reached its peak in TEMRA cells and in active patients.

Random hexamers were used to reverse transcribe the RNA input (roughly 0.5 to 1 ug). immunoSEQ multiplex PCR amplified TCR beta CDR3 across 54 Vbeta, 13 Jbeta. One entry per CDR3 protein results from TCRdb running MiXCR on the immunoSEQ multiplex PCR reads. The top ten clones hold 0.35% to 0.5% of a sample with tens of thousands of distinct CDR3 sequences, around 93% of them seen once. Germline CDR1 and CDR2: MNHNS and SASEGT. This CDR3 spans 14 amino acids. V was pared by 2 bases and J by 6 bases, with 11 bases between. The chain recombines TRBV6-1 with TRBJ2-1; D ambiguous. The clonotype comes from a human donor with Susac syndrome. The specimen sequenced was CD8+ T cells from PBMCs. The DNA of the CDR3 is TGTGCCAGCAGTGAAAACCCAAGACTCAATGAGCAGTTCTTC. It codes for CASSENPRLNEQFF.